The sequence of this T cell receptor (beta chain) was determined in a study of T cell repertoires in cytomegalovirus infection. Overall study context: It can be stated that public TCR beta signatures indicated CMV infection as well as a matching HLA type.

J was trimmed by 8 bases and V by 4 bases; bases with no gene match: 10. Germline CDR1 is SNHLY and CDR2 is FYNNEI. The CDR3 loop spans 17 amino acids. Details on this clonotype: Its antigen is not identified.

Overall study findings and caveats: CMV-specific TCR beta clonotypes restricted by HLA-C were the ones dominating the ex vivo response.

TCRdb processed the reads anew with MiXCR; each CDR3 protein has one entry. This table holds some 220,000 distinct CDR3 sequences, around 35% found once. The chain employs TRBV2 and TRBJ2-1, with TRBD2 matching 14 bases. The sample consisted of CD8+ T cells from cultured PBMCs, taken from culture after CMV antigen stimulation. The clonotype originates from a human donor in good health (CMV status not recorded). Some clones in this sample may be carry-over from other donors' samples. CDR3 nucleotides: TGTGCCAGCAGTGGGGTACAGGGACTAGCGGGAGAGGATGAGCAGTTCTTC. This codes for CASSGVQGLAGEDEQFF.